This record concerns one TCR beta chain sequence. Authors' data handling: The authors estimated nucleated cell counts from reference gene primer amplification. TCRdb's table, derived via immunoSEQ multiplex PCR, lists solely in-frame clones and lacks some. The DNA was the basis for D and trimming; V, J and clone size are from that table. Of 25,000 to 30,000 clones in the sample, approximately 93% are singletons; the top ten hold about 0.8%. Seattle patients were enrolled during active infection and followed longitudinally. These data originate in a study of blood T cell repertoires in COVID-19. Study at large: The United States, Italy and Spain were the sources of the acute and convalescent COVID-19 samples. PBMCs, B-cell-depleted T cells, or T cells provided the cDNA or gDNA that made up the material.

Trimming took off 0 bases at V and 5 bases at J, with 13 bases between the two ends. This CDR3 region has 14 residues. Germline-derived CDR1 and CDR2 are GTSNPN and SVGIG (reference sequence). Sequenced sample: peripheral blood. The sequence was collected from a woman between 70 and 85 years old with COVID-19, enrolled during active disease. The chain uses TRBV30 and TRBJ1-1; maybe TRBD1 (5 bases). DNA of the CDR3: TGTGCCTGGAGTGTTTCAGGAGGGGAAACTGAAGCTTTCTTT. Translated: CAWSVSGGETEAFF.